This T cell receptor (beta chain) was found in a study of blood T cell repertoires in COVID-19 (TCRdb year 2020). Describing the broader study: Collaborator samples came from the United States, Italy and Spain and covered acute and convalescent phases of COVID-19. The prospective study material was composed of cDNA or gDNA derived from T cells, B-cell-depleted T cells, or PBMCs. Subjects who had been exposed to COVID-19, were actively infected with it, or had recovered from it provided the deeply sampled blood TCRbeta repertoires that made up the dataset. The repertoires were released in a freely available public database meant as a resource for research on the immune response to SARS-CoV-2. The samples were drawn from the first 160 participants of the ongoing ImmuneRACE study and from 1,254 subjects provided by 6 global collaborators. Sample metadata almost always included a de-identified subject ID, COVID-19 status, age in years and sex. Where HLA class I and class II types were available, the types were taken from metadata supplied by the sample provider, not from assay-based typing.

As regards this clone: The antigen this receptor binds is unknown. The input lacks base qualities; no much larger clone sits a single base away.

The immunoSEQ Assay, a bias-controlled multiplex PCR, was used to amplify TCRbeta CDR3 regions from genomic DNA. Regarding the original processing steps: The number of nucleated cells in each sample was estimated from the amplification of reference gene primers within the assay. To quantify the absolute abundance of each unique TCRbeta CDR3 rearrangement, sequence reads were collapsed and filtered. For each sample, productive Simpson clonality was calculated by taking the square root of Simpson's diversity index across productive rearrangements. In TCRdb, the immuneACCESS table is reduced to in-frame sequences with V and J assigned. These tables do not hold every clone; where another copy was compared, an unresolved V gene accounts for under half, and the others remain unexplained. The V and J calls and clone size were taken over from that table, and D and trimming were inferred from the DNA. The sample includes approximately 250,000 clones, with around four fifths observed a single time. The ten largest account for approximately 4% of the sample.

Reading the germline V gene gives CDR1 SGHTA and CDR2 FQGTGA. Compared with germline, V lacks 1 base and J lacks 6 bases; bases without a gene match: 3. Counted from cysteine to phenylalanine, this CDR3 has 15 amino acids. The only DNA kept is the CDR3, 45 bases in frame from the first base. Participants in the prospective study were aged roughly 18 to 100 years, lived in 24 United States geographic areas, and enrolled through a virtual design. In the prospective study, cohorts were assigned on the basis of participant-reported clinical history obtained from a screening survey and a study questionnaire. Each participant in the prospective study had whole blood, serum and a nasopharyngeal or oropharyngeal swab collected by mobile phlebotomists. Prospective study participants could optionally give additional blood draws and questionnaires over an approximately 2-month period. Before DNA extraction, blood samples from the prospective study were shipped at room temperature or frozen.

General study outcomes and caveats: How much clinical and demographic metadata was included differed by source and by participant, and the metadata was provided uncurated.

Sequencing was carried out using PBMCs or T cells enriched from blood (not recorded which). The rearrangement combines TRBV7-3 with TRBJ2-1, and 10 junction bases match TRBD2. The clonotype was recovered from a man aged 25 to 45 with acute COVID-19. The DNA sequence is as follows: TGTGCCAGCAGCTTAATAGCGGGAGGCCTCAATGAGCAGTTCTTC. This encodes CASSLIAGGLNEQFF.